This TCR beta chain was documented in a study of CDR3 diversity in severe acne. TCRdb re-called the PCR reads through MiXCR, storing one row per CDR3 protein. Of about 86,000 distinct CDR3 sequences detected, approximately 51% appear once; the ten largest clones hold around 15%. The CDR3 covers 12 residues. V was shortened by 5 bases and J by 7 bases, with 14 bases between the two germline ends. Germline V gene data show CDR1 as DFQATT and CDR2 as SNEGSKA (reference sequence). This sequence originates from a male donor in good health, without acne. The sequencing input was blood. The rearrangement joins TRBV20-1 to TRBJ2-5, with D perhaps matching TRBD1 (5 bases). The CDR3 DNA reads TGCAGTGCTCATATTCAGGGTGGGACCCAGTACTTC. It specifies CSAHIQGGTQYF.